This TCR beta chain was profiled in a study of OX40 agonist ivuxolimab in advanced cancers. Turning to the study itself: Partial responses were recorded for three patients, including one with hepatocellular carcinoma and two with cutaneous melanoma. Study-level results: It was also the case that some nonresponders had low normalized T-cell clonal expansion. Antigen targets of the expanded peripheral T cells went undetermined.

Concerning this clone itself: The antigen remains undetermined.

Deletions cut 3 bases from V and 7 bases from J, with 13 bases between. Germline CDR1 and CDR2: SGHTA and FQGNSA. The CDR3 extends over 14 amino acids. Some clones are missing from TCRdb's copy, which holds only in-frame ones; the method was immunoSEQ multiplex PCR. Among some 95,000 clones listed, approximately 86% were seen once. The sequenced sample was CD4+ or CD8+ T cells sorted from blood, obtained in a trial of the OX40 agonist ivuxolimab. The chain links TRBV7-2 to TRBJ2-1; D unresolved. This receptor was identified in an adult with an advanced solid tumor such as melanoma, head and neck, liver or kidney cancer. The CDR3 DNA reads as TGTGCCAGCAGCTTCTTCTGGGCGGAAAATGAGCAGTTCTTC. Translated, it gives CASSFFWAENEQFF.